This T cell receptor (beta chain) was captured in a study of beta chain features in type 1 diabetes. Broader study findings: All four CD4+ subsets of Type 1 diabetes patients contained TCRB CDR3s that were moderately but significantly shorter.

Expressed TCRB transcripts were sequenced because the isolated RNA had all been reverse transcribed beforehand. The protocol was immunoSEQ multiplex PCR, while the TCRdb copy is restricted to in-frame clones and leaves out a portion. The data contain 120,000 or so clones, 16% of them singletons. This clone was observed at least ten times. Its antigen is currently unknown. Looked up from germline, CDR1 is SGHDN and CDR2 is FVKESK. This CDR3 is 16 amino acids long. Between the trimmed V and J ends, which lost 3 bases and 5 bases, there was a span of 19 bases. The source material was central memory CD4+ T cells from blood. V gene TRBV14 combines with J gene TRBJ2-5; no firm D call. This clonotype originated in a young man with type 1 diabetes. CDR3 DNA sequence: TGTGCCAGCAGCCACACTGTGGGGTCCGCCCTGGAGACCCAGTACTTC. This codes for CASSHTVGSALETQYF.